The text below deals with one T cell receptor (beta chain). Its specific antigen is unknown. Base-call qualities are not available, and no considerably larger clone is one nucleotide away. Whole blood was collected in K2EDTA tubes by collaborating institutions according to the institutions' own protocols. Collaborator samples were shipped for TCRbeta analysis as frozen whole blood, isolated PBMCs, or DNA extracted from either sample type. The record originates from a study of blood T cell repertoires in COVID-19 (dated by TCRdb to 2018 to 2021). Context from the whole study: Samples covering the acute and convalescent phases of COVID-19 were provided by collaborators in the United States, Italy and Spain. Where available, HLA class I and class II types were obtained from metadata supplied by the sample provider rather than from assay-based typing. Samples were obtained from the ongoing ImmuneRACE study (first 160 participants) and from some 1,300 subjects provided by 6 global collaborators. The repertoires were released in a freely available public database intended as a resource for research on the immune response to SARS-CoV-2. The material from the prospective study consisted of cDNA or gDNA derived from T cells, B-cell-depleted T cells, or PBMCs. Subjects who had been exposed to COVID-19, were actively infected with it, or had recovered from it provided the deeply sampled blood TCRbeta repertoires that made up the dataset. A de-identified subject ID, COVID-19 status, age in years and sex were almost always included in the sample metadata.

TCRbeta CDR3 regions were amplified from genomic DNA using the immunoSEQ Assay, a bias-controlled multiplex PCR. Under the source paper's analysis protocol: Within the assay, amplification of reference gene primers was used to estimate how many nucleated cells each sample contained. To quantify the absolute abundance of each unique TCRbeta CDR3 rearrangement, sequence reads were collapsed and filtered. For each sample, productive Simpson clonality was calculated as the square root of Simpson's diversity index across productive rearrangements. The immuneACCESS repertoire file appears here via TCRdb, limited to in-frame rearrangements. These files lack a portion of the clones; in checked studies, under half of the deficit traces to unresolved V genes, and the cause of the others is not known. V and J calls and clone size are those listed in that table; D and trimming were worked out from the DNA. Present in this sample are 84,000 or so clones, about 83% of which were seen just once. The ten largest make up 40% to 60% of the sample.

Summary of the overall study and its limitations: The amount of clinical and demographic metadata varied by source and participant and was provided uncurated.

The TCR was taken from a human donor in a cohort sampled during active COVID-19. The specimen sequenced was peripheral blood.

The CDR3 corresponds to CASSLDALNEQFF. In nucleotide form, the sequence is TGCGCCAGCAGCTTGGATGCGCTCAATGAGCAGTTCTTC. The sequence joins TRBV5-1 to TRBJ2-1, with no D gene named confidently. Trimming removed 0 bases from V and 6 bases from J, leaving 7 bases between the germline ends. The CDR3 spans 13 residues, from the cysteine through the phenylalanine. Just the 39-base CDR3 DNA is kept, in frame starting at base 1. Sequences SGHRS (CDR1) and YFSETQ (CDR2) are obtained from the germline V gene.